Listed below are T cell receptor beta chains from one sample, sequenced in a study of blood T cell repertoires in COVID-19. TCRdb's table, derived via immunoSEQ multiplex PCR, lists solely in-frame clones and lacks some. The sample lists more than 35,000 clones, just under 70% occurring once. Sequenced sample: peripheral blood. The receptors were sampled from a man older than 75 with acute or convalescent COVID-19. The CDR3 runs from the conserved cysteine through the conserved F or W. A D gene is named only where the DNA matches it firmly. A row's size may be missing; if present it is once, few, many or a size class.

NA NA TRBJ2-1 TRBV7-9 CASSPALGAYNEQFF TGTGCCAGCAGCCCTGCCCTGGGAGCCTACAATGAGCAGTTCTTC
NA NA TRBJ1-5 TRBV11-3 CASSLEGQGQPQHF TGTGCCAGCAGCTTAGAGGGGCAAGGTCAGCCCCAGCATTTT
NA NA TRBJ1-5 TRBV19 CASVGGGFRNQPQHF TGTGCCAGTGTGGGTGGAGGCTTTAGAAATCAGCCCCAGCATTTT
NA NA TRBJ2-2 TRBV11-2 CASSSDSKGLFF TGTGCCAGCAGCTCTGACAGCAAGGGGCTGTTTTTT
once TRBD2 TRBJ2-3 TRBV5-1 CASSVGAGRASTDTQYF TGCGCCAGCAGCGTGGGAGCGGGGAGGGCTAGCACAGATACGCAGTATTTT
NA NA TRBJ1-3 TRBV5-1 CASSLGSTGNTIYF TGCGCCAGCAGCTTGGGGAGTACTGGAAACACCATATATTTT
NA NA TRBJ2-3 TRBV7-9 CASSSRLDWDTQYF TGTGCCAGCAGCTCCCGCCTTGACTGGGATACGCAGTATTTT
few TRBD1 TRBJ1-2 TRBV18 CASSSAFVRDRPSNSLGYTF TGTGCCAGCTCATCAGCCTTCGTACGGGACAGGCCCTCCAACTCGCTTGGCTACACTTTC
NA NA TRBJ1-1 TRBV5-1 CASSLVAGGASDTEAFF TGCGCCAGCAGCTTGGTCGCCGGAGGTGCGTCGGACACTGAAGCTTTCTTT
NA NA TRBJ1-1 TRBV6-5 CASSYGDTGNTEAFF TGTGCCAGCAGCTACGGGGATACAGGGAATACTGAAGCTTTCTTT
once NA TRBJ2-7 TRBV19 CASSDRFDLSYEQYF TGTGCCAGTAGTGACAGGTTCGACCTCTCCTACGAGCAGTACTTC
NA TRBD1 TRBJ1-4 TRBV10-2 CASSKGAEKLFF TGCGCCAGCAGTAAGGGGGCAGAAAAACTGTTTTTT
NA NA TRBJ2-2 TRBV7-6 CASSSSLESGGELFF TGTGCCAGCAGCTCCTCCCTAGAGAGTGGCGGGGAGCTGTTTTTT
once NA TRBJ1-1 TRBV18 CASSSKALTEAFF TGTGCCAGCTCATCAAAAGCCCTTACTGAAGCTTTCTTT
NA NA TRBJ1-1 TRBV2 CASTQAGDTEAFF TGTGCCAGCACACAAGCGGGGGACACTGAAGCTTTCTTT
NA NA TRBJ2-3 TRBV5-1 CASSLETSRDTQYF TGCGCCAGCAGCTTGGAGACTAGTCGGGATACGCAGTATTTT
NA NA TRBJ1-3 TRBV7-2 CASSPPLGVSSGNTIYF TGTGCCAGCAGCCCCCCTCTAGGGGTAAGCTCTGGAAACACCATATATTTT
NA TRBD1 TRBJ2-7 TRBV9 CASSVWDSFYEQYF TGTGCCAGCAGCGTTTGGGACAGCTTCTACGAGCAGTACTTC
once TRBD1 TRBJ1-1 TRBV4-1 CASSRDRTENTEAFF TGCGCCAGCAGCCGGGACAGGACGGAAAACACTGAAGCTTTCTTT
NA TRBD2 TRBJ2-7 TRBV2 CASSRTSGRDEQYF TGTGCCAGCAGTCGGACTAGCGGGAGAGATGAGCAGTACTTC
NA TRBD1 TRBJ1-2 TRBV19 CATRGRGERGYTF TGTGCCACCAGGGGCAGGGGGGAAAGGGGCTACACCTTC
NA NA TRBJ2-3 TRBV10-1 CASSENAARISTDTQYF TGCGCCAGCAGTGAAAACGCCGCTAGAATCAGCACAGATACGCAGTATTTT
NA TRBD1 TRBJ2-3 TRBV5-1 CASSEQGQGGTDTQYF TGCGCCAGCAGCGAGCAAGGACAGGGAGGCACAGATACGCAGTATTTT
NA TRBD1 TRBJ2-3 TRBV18 CASSPPWDRTTDTQYF TGTGCCAGCTCACCACCGTGGGACAGGACCACAGATACGCAGTATTTT
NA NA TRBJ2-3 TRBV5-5 CASSLTGTISTDTQYF TGTGCCAGCAGCCTGACCGGGACAATCAGTACAGATACGCAGTATTTT
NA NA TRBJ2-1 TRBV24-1 CATSPRGTRLSEQFF TGTGCCACCAGTCCTCGGGGGACTCGCCTCAGTGAGCAGTTCTTC
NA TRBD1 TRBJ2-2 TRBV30 CAWTGQGVRGGELFF TGTGCCTGGACCGGACAGGGAGTCCGTGGCGGGGAGCTGTTTTTT
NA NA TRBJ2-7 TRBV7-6 CASSLASGSASYEQYF TGTGCCAGCAGCTTAGCGTCGGGGAGCGCCTCCTACGAGCAGTACTTC
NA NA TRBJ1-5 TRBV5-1 CASSAGVDQPQHF TGCGCCAGCAGTGCCGGGGTGGATCAGCCCCAGCATTTT
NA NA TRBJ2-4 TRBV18 CASSPRTGDSNIQYF TGTGCCAGCTCACCACGGACGGGGGACTCTAACATTCAGTACTTC
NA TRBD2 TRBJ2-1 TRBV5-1 CASSPGGEYNEQFF TGCGCCAGCAGCCCCGGGGGGGAATACAATGAGCAGTTCTTC
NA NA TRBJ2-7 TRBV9 CASSVGADYEQYF TGTGCCAGCAGCGTAGGGGCTGACTACGAGCAGTACTTC
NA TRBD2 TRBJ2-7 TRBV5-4 CASSLRDAGGKQYF TGTGCCAGCAGCTTGAGGGACGCCGGGGGGAAGCAGTACTTC
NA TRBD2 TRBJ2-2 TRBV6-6 CASSTGTTHTGELFF TGTGCCAGCAGTACCGGGACTACTCACACCGGGGAGCTGTTTTTT
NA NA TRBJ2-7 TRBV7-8 CASSNGFRGEVTYEQYF TGTGCCAGCAGCAATGGATTCCGAGGGGAGGTGACCTACGAGCAGTACTTC
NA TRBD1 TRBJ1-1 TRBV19 CASSDRGTEAFF TGTGCCAGTAGTGACAGGGGGACTGAAGCTTTCTTT
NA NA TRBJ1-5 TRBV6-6 CASSYGGQSTQPQHF TGTGCCAGCAGTTACGGTGGGCAGTCGACTCAGCCCCAGCATTTT
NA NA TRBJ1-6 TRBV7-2 CASSHSGSRGGSPLHF TGTGCCAGCAGCCACAGTGGAAGTAGGGGTGGATCACCCCTCCACTTT
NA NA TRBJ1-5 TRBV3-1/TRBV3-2 CASSHRGAGGQPQHF TGTGCCAGCAGCCACAGGGGCGCGGGTGGCCAGCCCCAGCATTTT
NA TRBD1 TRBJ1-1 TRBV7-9 CASSRAQGYTEAFF TGTGCCAGCAGCCGAGCACAGGGGTACACTGAAGCTTTCTTT
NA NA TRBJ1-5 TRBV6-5 CASTYGRQPQHF TGTGCCAGCACCTATGGGAGGCAGCCCCAGCATTTT
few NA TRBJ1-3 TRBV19 CASSAQASSGNTIYF TGTGCCAGTAGCGCCCAGGCGAGCTCTGGAAACACCATATATTTT
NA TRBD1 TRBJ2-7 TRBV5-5 CASSFGTGGSGQYF TGTGCCAGCAGCTTTGGGACAGGGGGCTCCGGGCAGTACTTC
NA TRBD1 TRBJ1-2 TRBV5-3 CARSSEQGDFGYTF TGTGCCAGAAGCAGCGAACAGGGGGATTTTGGCTACACCTTC